This record covers a single T cell receptor (beta chain). Germline loops: CDR1 ENHRY, CDR2 SYGVKD. Trimming stripped 2 bases from V and 2 bases from J, with 6 bases between. CDR3 length: 13 amino acids. The sample is drawn from a study of CD8 T cells in Susac syndrome. Random hexamers were used to reverse transcribe an amount of roughly 0.45 to 1 ug RNA. TCRdb called the immunoSEQ multiplex PCR reads again in MiXCR, with one record for every CDR3 protein. The table shows about 150,000 distinct CDR3 sequences, with just under 97% occurring only once. Sequencing used CD8+ T cells from PBMCs. This clonotype originated in a human donor with multiple sclerosis. The chain combines TRBV10-3 with TRBJ2-5, with no clear D. Here the CDR3 reads CAISEQEQETQYF. Written as DNA, the CDR3 is TGTGCCATCAGTGAGCAGGAGCAAGAGACCCAGTACTTC.